These 32 T cell receptor beta chains originate from one sample sequenced in a study of cytomegalovirus exposure and HLA in healthy donors. Use of 60 Vbeta and 13 Jbeta primers characterized the PCR. The table came from immunoSEQ multiplex PCR; TCRdb's copy has only in-frame clones and leaves some out. Seen here are about 130,000 clones, 74% observed once, and the top ten hold around 3.9%. The sample consisted of PBMCs. The receptor set was obtained from a woman between 45 and 65 years old in good health and CMV-seropositive.

The rearrangement joins TRBV5-4 to TRBJ2-1; TRBD2 aligns across 8 bases. With V trimmed by 4 bases and J by 9 bases, 9 bases remained unmatched. CDR3 length: 14 amino acids. CDR1 is SGHNT and CDR2 is YYREEE in the germline V gene (reference sequence). CDR3 DNA sequence: TGTGCCAGCAGCCCGGGGACTAGGGAGGGTGAGCAGTTCTTC. It yields the protein CASSPGTREGEQFF. The full variable domain, its missing parts supplied by reference TRBV5-4 and TRBJ2-1, is ETGVTQSPTHLIKTRGQQVTLRCSSQSGHNTVSWYQQALGQGPQFIFQYYREEENGRGNFPPRFSGLQFPNYSSELNVNALELDDSALYLCASSPGTREGEQFFGPGTRLTVL.

This chain joins TRBV10-1 and TRBJ2-3; D possibly corresponds to TRBD2 (6 bases). Germline lookup yields CDR1 WNHNN and CDR2 SYGVQD (reference sequence). The length of the CDR3 is 13 residues. With 5 bases removed from V and 2 bases from J, the gap between germline ends came to 8 bases. This CDR3 reads CASSPGDTDTQYF. In nucleotides, the CDR3 is TGCGCCAGCAGTCCGGGGGACACAGATACGCAGTATTTT.

V and J are TRBV7-9 and TRBJ2-2; TRBD1 agrees at 8 bases. Germline values: CDR1 SEHNR, CDR2 FQNEAQ (reference sequence). Germline trimming cut 0 bases from V and 2 bases from J; bases unmatched to any gene: 8. CDR3 length: 18 residues. CDR3 bases: TGTGCCAGCAGCTTAGCCCGGACAGGGATTCTAAACACCGGGGAGCTGTTTTTT. It is translated as CASSLARTGILNTGELFF.

CDR3 sequence: CASSSNLQGSGNTIYF. DNA of the CDR3: TGTGCCAGCAGCTCTAACCTCCAGGGTTCTGGAAACACCATATATTTT. The rearrangement uses TRBV5-4 and TRBJ1-3, with a possible D match to TRBD1 (5 bases). Germline CDR1 SGHNT, CDR2 YYREEE (reference sequence). V lost 3 bases to trimming and J lost 1 base, with 14 bases between them. The CDR3 is made up of 16 amino acids. Drawing the rest from reference TRBV5-4 and TRBJ1-3, the complete variable domain is ETGVTQSPTHLIKTRGQQVTLRCSSQSGHNTVSWYQQALGQGPQFIFQYYREEENGRGNFPPRFSGLQFPNYSSELNVNALELDDSALYLCASSSNLQGSGNTIYFGEGSWLTVV.

The chain recombines TRBV20-1 with TRBJ2-7; weak D call: TRBD1 (6 bases). The V and J ends lost 5 bases and 4 bases respectively, with 9 bases between them. This CDR3 has 11 amino acids. CDR1 and CDR2 (germline): DFQATT, SNEGSKA (reference sequence). CDR3: CSAGGQYEQYF. DNA for the CDR3: TGCAGTGCTGGCGGACAGTACGAGCAGTACTTC.

DNA of the CDR3: TGTGCCAGCAGCTTTACCCAGCGGGATACGCAGTATTTT. It codes for CASSFTQRDTQYF. J is TRBJ2-3 and V is TRBV7-9, with D possibly being TRBD2 (5 bases). The V gene lost 3 bases and the J gene lost 6 bases, with 10 bases spanning the gap. Germline CDR1 is SEHNR and CDR2 is FQNEAQ (reference sequence). The CDR3 is 13 residues long.

V and J are TRBV5-1 and TRBJ2-5; 7 nucleotides line up with TRBD1. The V gene's germline CDR1 is SGHRS and CDR2 YFSETQ. Unmatched junction bases numbered 7, after V lost 0 bases and J lost 5 bases. This CDR3 region has 15 residues. CDR3 protein: CASSLGSTGFETQYF. CDR3 DNA: TGCGCCAGCAGCTTGGGGTCGACAGGGTTCGAGACCCAGTACTTC.

The chain carries TRBV4-1 and TRBJ2-4, with 7 nucleotides matching TRBD1. The CDR3 totals 16 residues. The ends lost 5 bases at V and 4 bases at J; junction bases unmatched: 11. Germline V lookup: CDR1 MGHRA, CDR2 YSYEKL. The CDR3 protein is CASSSIGQTGKNIQYF. The DNA of the CDR3 is TGCGCCAGCAGCTCCATCGGCCAGACAGGGAAAAACATTCAGTACTTC.

The chain is built from TRBV2 and TRBJ2-5; D may be TRBD2 (8 bases). The CDR3 is made up of 16 amino acids. The V end was cut by 6 bases, the J end by 5 bases, with 22 bases between. Germline V gene sequence: CDR1 SNHLY, CDR2 FYNNEI. Here the CDR3 DNA reads TGTGCCAGCAGCACCGGACAGGCGGGGGGTCAGGAGACCCAGTACTTC. It specifies CASSTGQAGGQETQYF.

This chain links TRBV29-1 with TRBJ2-2, with 7 bases matching TRBD1. Germline CDR1 and CDR2: SQVTM and ANQGSEA. V dropped 5 bases and J dropped 4; count of bases not matched to a gene: 7. This CDR3 is 14 amino acids long. CDR3 in amino acids: CSVSERDSTGELFF. The DNA for the CDR3 is TGCAGCGTTTCCGAGAGGGACAGCACCGGGGAGCTGTTTTTT.

J is TRBJ2-1 and V is TRBV10-1, with a tentative D call TRBD1 (8 bases). The germline V gene encodes CDR1 WNHNN and CDR2 SYGVQD (reference sequence). Trimming cost V 8 bases and J 8 bases, with 22 bases left between them. This CDR3 is 15 amino acids long. The CDR3 DNA follows: TGCGCCAGCGCCGGGGGGCAGGGGGCTTTTGATGAGCAGTTCTTC. This encodes CASAGGQGAFDEQFF.

The rearrangement links TRBV7-9 to TRBJ2-7; unclear D gene. Germline V gene data show CDR1 as SEHNR and CDR2 as FQNEAQ (reference sequence). Trimming stripped 5 bases from V and 3 bases from J, with 8 bases between. This CDR3 region has 12 residues. DNA of the CDR3: TGTGCCAGCAGCCCCCGGGTCTACGAGCAGTACTTC. The encoded protein is CASSPRVYEQYF.

This chain connects TRBV2 to TRBJ2-7, with 10 positions matching TRBD1. Germline CDR1 and CDR2: SNHLY and FYNNEI. V shed 6 bases, J shed 7 bases, and the junction held 6 bases outside the gene matches. The CDR3 extends over 13 amino acids. The CDR3: CASSTGTGEEQYF. The CDR3 DNA sequence: TGTGCCAGCAGCACTGGGACAGGGGAGGAGCAGTACTTC.

This sequence joins TRBV28 and TRBJ1-2; TRBD1 aligns across 7 bases. The CDR3 loop spans 15 amino acids. CDR1 and CDR2 (germline): MDHEN, SYDVKM. Trimming removed 6 bases from V and 8 bases from J; junction bases left unmatched: 15. The CDR3 DNA reads TGTGCCAGCAGCCCCCCGATGGCAGGGGGTAAGGGCTACACCTTC. Residues: CASSPPMAGGKGYTF.

The CDR3 spells CASSLQGLNEKLFF. As DNA, the CDR3 is TGTGCCAGCAGTCTACAGGGGCTTAATGAAAAACTGTTTTTT. The chain recombines TRBV28 with TRBJ1-4, with TRBD1 matching 7 bases. CDR1 and CDR2 from the germline V gene are MDHEN and SYDVKM. CDR3 length equals 14 residues. The V and J ends lost 5 bases and 4 bases, in that order; junction bases with no gene match: 4.

The chain couples TRBV28 to TRBJ1-2; a weak D match, TRBD1 (6 bases). This CDR3 comprises 16 residues. The V end was cut by 4 bases, the J end by 3 bases, with 18 bases between. Germline CDR1 is MDHEN and CDR2 is SYDVKM. CDR3 sequence (DNA): TGTGCCAGCAGTTCCCCAATACAGGGCAGGTACTATGGCTACACCTTC. Protein product: CASSSPIQGRYYGYTF.

The CDR3 sequence is CASRQGLAYEQYF. The CDR3 nucleotides are TGTGCCAGCCGACAGGGTCTAGCCTACGAGCAGTACTTC. The chain uses TRBV7-2 and TRBJ2-7; 7 bases map to TRBD1. V was pared by 8 bases and J by 2 bases, with 6 bases of the junction left unmatched. Per germline, CDR1 SGHTA and CDR2 FQGNSA. The CDR3 is 13 residues long.

V usage is TRBV28 and J usage is TRBJ1-2, with unresolved D. Germline CDR1 MDHEN, CDR2 SYDVKM. The CDR3 sequence is 12 residues long. The V gene lost 2 bases and the J gene lost 5 bases, with 6 bases spanning the gap. This CDR3 is CASSLPEYGYTF. DNA for the CDR3: TGTGCCAGCAGTTTACCGGAGTATGGCTACACCTTC.

This clone was counted between two and nine times. The chain has TRBV11-2 and TRBJ2-7, with 8 bases that match TRBD1. Germline trimming cut 5 bases from V and 5 bases from J; bases unmatched to any gene: 8. The CDR3 contains 14 residues. From germline, CDR1 is SGHAT and CDR2 FQNNGV. The chain's CDR3 is CASSVTTGAHEQYF. The CDR3 bases are TGTGCCAGCAGCGTTACGACAGGGGCCCACGAGCAGTACTTC.

This clone has a handful of counts. The V call is TRBV10-3, the J call TRBJ2-7; 11 positions agree with TRBD2. Losses at the gene ends were 10 bases for V and 6 bases for J; bases not matched to a gene: 8. Germline V gives CDR1 ENHRY, CDR2 SYGVKD. The CDR3 totals 13 residues. CDR3 sequence: CATVAGGLAEQYF. The CDR3 DNA reads as TGTGCCACCGTAGCGGGGGGGCTTGCCGAGCAGTACTTC.

This clone was recorded once. This chain joins TRBV19 and TRBJ1-5; no firm D call. CDR1 LNHDA and CDR2 SQIVND come from the germline V gene (reference sequence). CDR3 length: 15 residues. V lost 8 bases and J 1 base, leaving 15 bases between the germline ends. The CDR3 nucleotides read TGTGCCAGTGGCGCCGCGAGAGGGAGCAATCAGCCCCAGCATTTT. Its translation: CASGAARGSNQPQHF.

The rearrangement uses TRBV5-4 and TRBJ1-2, with D maybe TRBD1 (5 bases). The CDR3 has 13 residues. V dropped 0 bases and J dropped 8 bases, with 11 bases sitting between them. Looked up from germline, CDR1 is SGHNT and CDR2 is YYREEE (reference sequence). The CDR3 is CASSLAAGKGYTF. CDR3 coding DNA: TGTGCCAGCAGCTTGGCCGCAGGGAAAGGCTACACCTTC.

This clone has only a few counts. The chain couples TRBV11-2 to TRBJ2-6, with TRBD1 matching 7 bases. This CDR3 is 18 amino acids long. The germline V gene encodes CDR1 SGHAT and CDR2 FQNNGV. V gave up 4 bases and J gave up 0 bases; unmatched junction bases: 9. DNA for the CDR3: TGTGCCAGCAGCTGGCGATTGACAGGGCCCTCTGGGGCCAACGTCCTGACTTTC. It specifies CASSWRLTGPSGANVLTF. Together with reference TRBV11-2 and TRBJ2-6, the CDR3 gives the full variable domain: EAGVAQSPRYKIIEKRQSVAFWCNPISGHATLYWYQQILGQGPKLLIQFQNNGVVDDSQLPKDRFSAERLKGVDSTLKIQPAKLEDSAVYLCASSWRLTGPSGANVLTFGAGSRLTVL.

The chain has TRBV30 and TRBJ2-5, with 7 nucleotides matching TRBD1. CDR3 length: 14 amino acids. In germline, CDR1 is GTSNPN, CDR2 SVGIG (reference sequence). Trimming cost V 2 bases and J 0 bases; bases outside gene matches: 3. The CDR3 DNA reads TGTGCCTGGAGTAAAGGGACAGACCAAGAGACCCAGTACTTC. This sequence encodes CAWSKGTDQETQYF.

V and J are TRBV2 and TRBJ1-6; TRBD1 aligns across 9 bases. CDR3 length: 20 residues. The V and J ends lost 7 bases and 1 base, in that order; junction bases with no gene match: 17. Germline lookup yields CDR1 SNHLY and CDR2 FYNNEI. CDR3 coding DNA: TGTGCCAGCATTCCCCGGGACAGGGTTATTCGCCTGTCCTATAATTCACCCCTCCACTTT. It yields the protein CASIPRDRVIRLSYNSPLHF.

Comments on this clone: The germline gene is not matched at one end of the junction; a read error may be the cause. The chain couples TRBV2 to TRBJ1-5, with TRBD1 matching 10 bases. The CDR3 runs to 14 residues. Germline V gene lookup returns CDR1 SNHLY and CDR2 FYNNEI. DNA for the CDR3: TGTGCCAGCAGTGGACAGGGGGCGAACCAGCCCCCGCATTTT. Its protein product is CASSGQGANQPPHF.

The chain couples TRBV28 to TRBJ2-7; no clear D. This CDR3 comprises 14 residues. The V gene lost 5 bases and the J gene lost 0 bases, with 11 bases spanning the gap. Germline-derived CDR1 and CDR2 are MDHEN and SYDVKM. CDR3 sequence: CASSLVPSSYEQYF. In nucleotides, the CDR3 is TGTGCCAGCAGTCTGGTCCCCAGCTCCTACGAGCAGTACTTC.

The CDR3 region is CASSLGTRNTEAFF. The CDR3 DNA follows: TGTGCCAGCAGCTTAGGTACAAGGAACACTGAAGCTTTCTTT. The gene calls are TRBV11-3 and TRBJ1-1; D unclear. The germline gives CDR1 SGHNT, CDR2 YENEEA. V shed 1 base and J shed 1 base, with 7 bases lying between them. There are 14 residues in the CDR3.

This clone has just a few counts. J is TRBJ1-2 and V is TRBV11-2; D perhaps matches TRBD1 (6 bases). The CDR3 covers 16 residues. CDR1 is SGHAT, CDR2 FQNNGV, per germline. V was cut by 1 base and J by 1 base, with 13 bases left in between. DNA for the CDR3: TGTGCCAGCAGCTTAGGAATCTGGGGGCTTAACTATGGCTACACCTTC. Amino acid sequence: CASSLGIWGLNYGYTF.

V usage is TRBV7-8 and J usage is TRBJ2-5, with a possible D match to TRBD2 (5 bases). CDR3 length equals 13 residues. V dropped 4 bases and J dropped 4 bases, with 10 bases sitting between them. From germline, CDR1 is SGHVS and CDR2 FQNEAQ. CDR3 loop: CASSSPGRETQYF. CDR3 nucleotide sequence: TGTGCCAGCAGCTCCCCGGGAAGAGAGACCCAGTACTTC.

The table lists this clone with a count of one. This chain joins TRBV10-2 and TRBJ1-5; TRBD1 aligns across 7 bases. Looked up from germline, CDR1 is WSHSY and CDR2 is SAAADI. J lost 1 base, V lost 3 bases, and 3 bases had no gene match. This CDR3 comprises 15 residues. For the CDR3, the DNA is TGCGCCAGCAGTGAAGGGGGCGCGAGCAATCAGCCCCAGCATTTT. Protein sequence: CASSEGGASNQPQHF.

The CDR3, as DNA: TGTGCCAGCAGCATTGGGGGGACAGGGAATTTCAATGAGCAGTTCTTC. This encodes CASSIGGTGNFNEQFF. The chain couples TRBV7-6 to TRBJ2-1; TRBD1 matches 9 bases. V trimming: 5 bases; J trimming: 6 bases; junction bases outside the gene matches: 11. The CDR3 is 16 amino acids. From germline, CDR1 is SGHVS and CDR2 FNYEAQ.